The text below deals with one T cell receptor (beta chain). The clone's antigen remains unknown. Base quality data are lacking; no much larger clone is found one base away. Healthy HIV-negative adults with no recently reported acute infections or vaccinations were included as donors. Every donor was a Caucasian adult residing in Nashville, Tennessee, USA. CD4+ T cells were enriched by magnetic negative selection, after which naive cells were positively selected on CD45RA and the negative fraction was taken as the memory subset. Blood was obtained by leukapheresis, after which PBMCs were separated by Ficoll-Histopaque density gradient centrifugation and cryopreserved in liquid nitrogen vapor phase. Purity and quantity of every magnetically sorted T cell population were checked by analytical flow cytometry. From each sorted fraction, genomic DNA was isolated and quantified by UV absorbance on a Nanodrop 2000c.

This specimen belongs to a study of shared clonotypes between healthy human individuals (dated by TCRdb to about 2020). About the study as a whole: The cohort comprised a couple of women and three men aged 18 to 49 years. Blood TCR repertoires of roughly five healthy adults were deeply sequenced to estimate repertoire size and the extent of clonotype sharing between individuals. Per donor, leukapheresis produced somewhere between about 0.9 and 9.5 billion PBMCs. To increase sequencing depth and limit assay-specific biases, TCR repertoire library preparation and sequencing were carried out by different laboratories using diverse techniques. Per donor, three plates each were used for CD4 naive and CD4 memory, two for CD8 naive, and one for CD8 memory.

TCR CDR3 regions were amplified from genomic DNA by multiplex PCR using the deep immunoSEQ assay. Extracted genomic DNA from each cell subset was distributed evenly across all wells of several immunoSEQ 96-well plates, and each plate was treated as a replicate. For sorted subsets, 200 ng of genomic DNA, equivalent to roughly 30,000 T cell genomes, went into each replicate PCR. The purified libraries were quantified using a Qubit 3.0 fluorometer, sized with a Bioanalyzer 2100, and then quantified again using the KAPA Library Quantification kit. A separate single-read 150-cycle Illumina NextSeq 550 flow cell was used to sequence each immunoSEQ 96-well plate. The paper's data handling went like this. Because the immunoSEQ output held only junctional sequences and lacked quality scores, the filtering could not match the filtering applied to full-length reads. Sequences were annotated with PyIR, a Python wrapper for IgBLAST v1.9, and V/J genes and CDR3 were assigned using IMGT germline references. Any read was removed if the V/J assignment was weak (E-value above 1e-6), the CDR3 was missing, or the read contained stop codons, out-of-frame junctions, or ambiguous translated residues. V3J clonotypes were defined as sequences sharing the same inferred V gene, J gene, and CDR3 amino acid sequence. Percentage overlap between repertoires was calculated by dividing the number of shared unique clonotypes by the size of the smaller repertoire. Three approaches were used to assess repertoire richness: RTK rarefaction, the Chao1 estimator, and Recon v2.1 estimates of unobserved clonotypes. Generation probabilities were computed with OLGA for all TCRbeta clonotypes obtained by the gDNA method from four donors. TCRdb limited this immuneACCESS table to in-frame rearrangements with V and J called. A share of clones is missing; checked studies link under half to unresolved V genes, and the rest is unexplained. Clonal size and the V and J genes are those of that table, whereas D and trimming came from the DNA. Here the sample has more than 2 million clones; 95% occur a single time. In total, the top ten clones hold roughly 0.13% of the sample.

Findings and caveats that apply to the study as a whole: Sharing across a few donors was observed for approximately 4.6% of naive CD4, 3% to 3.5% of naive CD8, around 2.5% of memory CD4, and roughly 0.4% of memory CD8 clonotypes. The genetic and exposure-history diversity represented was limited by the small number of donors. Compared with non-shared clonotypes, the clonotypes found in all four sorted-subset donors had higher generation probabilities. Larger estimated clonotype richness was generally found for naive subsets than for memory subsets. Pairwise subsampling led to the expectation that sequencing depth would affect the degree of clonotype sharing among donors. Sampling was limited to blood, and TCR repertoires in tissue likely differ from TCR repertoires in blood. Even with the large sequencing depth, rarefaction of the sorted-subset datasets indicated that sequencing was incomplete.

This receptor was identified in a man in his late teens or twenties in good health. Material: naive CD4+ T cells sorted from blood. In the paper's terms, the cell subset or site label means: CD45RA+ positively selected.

The base sequence is TGTGCTAGTGGTTTGTCACAGCGGGAGTCTTACGAGCAGTACTTC. Its protein reads: CASGLSQRESYEQYF. In this chain, TRBV12-5 is recombined with TRBJ2-7, with 8 central nucleotides matching TRBD2. Measured from the cysteine to the phenylalanine, the CDR3 is 15 residues long. The read is trimmed to its CDR3 DNA, 45 bases read in frame from base 1. Germline trimming: 2 bases from V, 4 bases from J; junction bases outside gene matches: 7. Sequences LGHNT (CDR1) and FRNRAP (CDR2) are obtained from the germline V gene.